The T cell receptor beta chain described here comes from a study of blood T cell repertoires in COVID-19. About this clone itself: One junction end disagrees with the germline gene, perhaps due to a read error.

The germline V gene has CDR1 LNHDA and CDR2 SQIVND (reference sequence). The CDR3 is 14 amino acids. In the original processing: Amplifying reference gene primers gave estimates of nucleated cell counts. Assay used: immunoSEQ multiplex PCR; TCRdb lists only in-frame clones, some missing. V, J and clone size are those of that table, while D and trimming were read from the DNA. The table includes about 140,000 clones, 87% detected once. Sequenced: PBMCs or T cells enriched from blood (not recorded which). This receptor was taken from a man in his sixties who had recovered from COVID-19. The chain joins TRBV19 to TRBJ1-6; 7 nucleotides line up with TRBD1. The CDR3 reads CAVRDSIYNSPLHF. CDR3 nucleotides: TGTGCCGTCCGGGACAGCATCTATAATTCACCTCTCCACTTT.